This T cell receptor beta chain originates from a study of tumor and adjacent non-tumor tissue in lung cancer. Turning to the study itself: Patients were aged roughly 31 to 76, nine to eleven men and a handful of women, stage I to III. Samples averaged roughly 4.2 million productive TCRbeta reads each.

TCRbeta libraries were built with three rounds of nested PCR, modified from ARM-PCR. TCRdb independently ran MiXCR on the multiplex PCR reads; one entry per CDR3 protein. The sample contains 69,000 or so distinct CDR3 sequences, more than 70% of which appear only once. Study results and caveats: Normal lung showed higher cumulative top 100 clone frequency than tumor. Compared with tumor, normal lung showed significantly lower TCR diversity.

As for this clonotype: The antigen is not known. Its ends do not fully match the called genes, so a read error is possible.

This sample's RNA came from whole unsorted tissue. Germline CDR1 and CDR2: SQVTM and ANQGSEA. This CDR3 spans 16 amino acids. The rearrangement links TRBV29-1 to TRBJ2-1; 9 nucleotides agree with TRBD2. The sequence derives from a man aged 55 to 70 with non-small cell lung cancer. Sequenced: lung tumor tissue. CDR3 nucleotides: TGCAGCGTTGAGTCCATACTAGCGGGCCATTATAATGAGCAGTCCTTC. Encoded protein: CSVESILAGHYNEQSF.